The T cell receptor (beta chain) described here comes from a study of cytomegalovirus exposure and HLA in healthy donors. Overall study results and limits: Indistinguishable V segments, including TRBV6-2 and TRBV6-3, were excluded.

About this clone: Antigen unknown.

Trimming pared 4 bases from V and 7 bases from J, leaving 14 bases between. The CDR3 is made up of 14 amino acids. Looked up from germline, CDR1 is MNHNS and CDR2 is SASEGT. It was with 60 Vbeta and 13 Jbeta primers that the PCR ran. The method was immunoSEQ multiplex PCR; TCRdb's version includes in-frame clones alone and lacks a portion of them. This table holds fewer than 95,000 clones, about 85% found once. The sample was PBMCs. The sequence came from a man between 35 and 55 years old in good health and CMV-seropositive. The chain employs TRBV6-1 and TRBJ2-1; TRBD2 might be the D (6 bases). The CDR3 bases are TGTGCCAGCAGTGGCCTGCGGGGTACGAATGAGCAGTTCTTC. Encoded protein: CASSGLRGTNEQFF.